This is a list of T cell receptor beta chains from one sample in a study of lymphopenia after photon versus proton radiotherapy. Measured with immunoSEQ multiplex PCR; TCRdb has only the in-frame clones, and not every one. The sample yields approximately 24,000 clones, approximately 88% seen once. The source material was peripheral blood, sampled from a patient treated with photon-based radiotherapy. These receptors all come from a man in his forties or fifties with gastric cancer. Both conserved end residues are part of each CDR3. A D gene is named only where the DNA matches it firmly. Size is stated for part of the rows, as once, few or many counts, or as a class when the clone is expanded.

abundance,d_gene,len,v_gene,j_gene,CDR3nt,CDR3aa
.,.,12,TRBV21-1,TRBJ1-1,TGTGCCAGCAGCATGGAGGACACTGAAGCTTTCTTT,CASSMEDTEAFF
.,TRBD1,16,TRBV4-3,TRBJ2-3,TGCGCCAGCAGCCAAGGACTCCGACAGGGCCCCGATACGCAGTATTTT,CASSQGLRQGPDTQYF
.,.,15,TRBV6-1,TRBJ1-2,TGTGCCAGCAGTGAATTTTTGCCAGGGGCCTATGGCTACACCTTC,CASSEFLPGAYGYTF
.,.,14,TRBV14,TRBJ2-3,TGTGCCAGCAGCCCCAGGACCTCCACAGATACGCAGTATTTT,CASSPRTSTDTQYF
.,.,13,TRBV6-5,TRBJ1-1,TGTGCCAGCAGTTACTCGTGGGGTGATGAAGCTTTCTTT,CASSYSWGDEAFF
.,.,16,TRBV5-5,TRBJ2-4,TGTGCCAGCAGCCTGGAAAACAGGGCAGCAAAAAACATTCAGTACTTC,CASSLENRAAKNIQYF
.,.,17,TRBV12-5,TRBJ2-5,TGTGCTAGTGGTTTTTCGGTGGGGGGACTGCTCCAAGAGACCCAGTACTTC,CASGFSVGGLLQETQYF
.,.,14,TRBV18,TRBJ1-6,TGTGCCAGCTCCTCAGACAGTTATAATTCACCCCTCCACTTT,CASSSDSYNSPLHF
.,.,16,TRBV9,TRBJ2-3,TGTGCCAGCAACCCGTCGGGACTTTTTTTCACAGATACGCAGTATTTT,CASNPSGLFFTDTQYF
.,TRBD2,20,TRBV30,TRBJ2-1,TGTGCCTGGAGTGTACTAGAACTAGCGGGGGGGCTAAGCTCCTACAATGAGCAGTTCTTC,CAWSVLELAGGLSSYNEQFF
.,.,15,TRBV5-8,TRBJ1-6,TGTGCCAGCAGCTTAGAGCCCCTCTATAATTCACCCCTCCACTTT,CASSLEPLYNSPLHF
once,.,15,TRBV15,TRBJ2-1,TGTGCCACCAGCGGACGAAGACAGACGCCAAATGAGCAGTTCTTC,CATSGRRQTPNEQFF
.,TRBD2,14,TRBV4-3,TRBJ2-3,TGCGCCAGCAGCCGAGGGACTAACAGGGATACGCAGTATTTT,CASSRGTNRDTQYF
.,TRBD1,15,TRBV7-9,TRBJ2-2,TGTGCCAGCAGCACCCGGACAGGAAGCACCGGGGAGCTGTTTTTT,CASSTRTGSTGELFF
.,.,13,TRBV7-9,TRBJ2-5,TGTGCCAGCAGCTCTCGGCCGGGTGGGACCCAGTACTTC,CASSSRPGGTQYF
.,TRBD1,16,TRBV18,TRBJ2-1,TGTGCCAGCTCACCACCTGAGACAGGGGGCAGGTATGAGCAGTTCTTC,CASSPPETGGRYEQFF
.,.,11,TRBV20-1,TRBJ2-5,TGCAGTGCTCGGGACGTCGAGACCCAGTACTTC,CSARDVETQYF
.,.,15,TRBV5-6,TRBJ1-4,TGTGCCAGCAGCTTGGGTGGGAGGACTAATGAAAAACTGTTTTTT,CASSLGGRTNEKLFF
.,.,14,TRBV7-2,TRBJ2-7,TGTGCCAGCAGCCAAGGGGGGAGCTCCTACGAGCAGTACTTC,CASSQGGSSYEQYF
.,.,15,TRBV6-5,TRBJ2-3,TGTGCCAGCAGTTCTACCTATCAGGCAGGTGATACGCAGTATTTT,CASSSTYQAGDTQYF
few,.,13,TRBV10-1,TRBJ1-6,TGCGCCAGCAGGAGGACAGTAGATTCACCCCTCCACTTT,CASRRTVDSPLHF
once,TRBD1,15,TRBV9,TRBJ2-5,TGTGCCAGCAGCATCGGGACAGGTCCCCAAGAGACCCAGTACTTC,CASSIGTGPQETQYF
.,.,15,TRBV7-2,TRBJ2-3,TGTGCCAGCAGCCCCTGGGCACTGTCCACAGATACGCAGTATTTT,CASSPWALSTDTQYF
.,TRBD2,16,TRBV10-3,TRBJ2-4,TGTGCCATCAGTGAGTCGAGCGGGGGGCCAAAAAACATTCAGTACTTC,CAISESSGGPKNIQYF
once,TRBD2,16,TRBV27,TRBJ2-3,TGTGCCAGCAGTCGGGGCGGGGGGTCCCGCACAGATACGCAGTATTTT,CASSRGGGSRTDTQYF
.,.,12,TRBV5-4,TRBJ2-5,TGTGCCAGCAGCTTGGACCAAGAGACCCAGTACTTC,CASSLDQETQYF
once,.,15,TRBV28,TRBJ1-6,TGTGCCAGCAATGAAATCGGGACAAGAGATTCACCCCTCCACTTT,CASNEIGTRDSPLHF
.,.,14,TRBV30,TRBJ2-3,TGTGCCTGGAGTGAGGGACGGAGCACAGATACGCAGTATTTT,CAWSEGRSTDTQYF
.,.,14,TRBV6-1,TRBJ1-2,TGTGCCAGCAGGACACAGGGTGGTAACTATGGCTACACCTTC,CASRTQGGNYGYTF
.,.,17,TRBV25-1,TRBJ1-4,TGTGCCAGCAGTGAACGAAGTTGGGGGAGGAATAATGAAAAACTGTTTTTT,CASSERSWGRNNEKLFF
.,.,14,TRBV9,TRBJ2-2,TGTGCCAGCAGCCTCAGAGTATTTGACGGGGAGCTGTTTTTT,CASSLRVFDGELFF
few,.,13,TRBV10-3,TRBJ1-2,TGTGCCACCCGACCGACAGACGATTATGGCTACACCTTC,CATRPTDDYGYTF
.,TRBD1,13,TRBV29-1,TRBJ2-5,TGCAGCGTTGAAGCGACAGGGAAGGAGACCCAGTACTTC,CSVEATGKETQYF
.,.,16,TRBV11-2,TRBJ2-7,TGTGCCAGCAGCTCACTACAGGCAAGGGCCTGGTACGAGCAGTACTTC,CASSSLQARAWYEQYF
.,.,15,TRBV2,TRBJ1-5,TGTGCCAGCAGTGTGGGGTCAGCGAGCAATCAGCCCCAGCATTTT,CASSVGSASNQPQHF
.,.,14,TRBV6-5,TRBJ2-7,TGTGCCAGCAGCTTGGACAGAGGTTTCTACGAGCAGTACTTC,CASSLDRGFYEQYF
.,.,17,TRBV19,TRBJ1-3,TGTGCCAGTAAGGAGGGGATGGTAATGGAGTCTGGAAACACCATATATTTT,CASKEGMVMESGNTIYF
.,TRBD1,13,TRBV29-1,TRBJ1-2,TGCAGCGTGCCGGGACAGGGCTACTATGGCTACACCTTC,CSVPGQGYYGYTF
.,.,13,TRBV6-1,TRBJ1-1,TGTGCCAGCACCGGGACTCCCTTTACTGAAGCTTTCTTT,CASTGTPFTEAFF
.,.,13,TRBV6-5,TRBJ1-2,TGTGCCAGCAGTTTATTACCTTCACATGGCTACACCTTC,CASSLLPSHGYTF